This TCR beta chain was identified in a study of immune reconstitution after stem cell transplant in scleroderma (dated by TCRdb to about 2017). Libraries came from RT-PCR. Sequencing instrument: Illumina MiSeq. TCRdb reran the public reads through fastp at Q25 and MiXCR, keeping productive beta chains. Identical CDR3 proteins give one entry, which carries the most common genes and DNA. This sample is represented by a few thousand distinct CDR3 sequences; 6.5% to 8.5% of them were singletons. 10% to 15% of the sample is in the top ten clones. CDR1 and CDR2 (MNHEY, SMNVEV) derive from the germline V gene (reference sequence). V and J lose 6 bases and 4 bases, and a span of 18 bases separates them. The CDR3 holds 15 amino acids from the cysteine to the phenylalanine. The entry retains the CDR3 DNA only, 45 bases that are in frame from base 1. A word on this clonotype: Its target antigen remains unknown. Per-base qualities were not stored, and no clone one base away is much larger.

The sample was taken before or after autologous hematopoietic stem cell transplantation (not recorded which). The receptor chain draws on TRBV27 and TRBJ1-1, and TRBD1 may be the D gene, going by 5 matching bases. This TCR came from a male donor with systemic sclerosis. The CDR3 loop reads CASRPGGGGLTEAFF. The base sequence is TGTGCCAGCAGACCGGGGGGGGGAGGACTCACTGAAGCTTTCTTT.